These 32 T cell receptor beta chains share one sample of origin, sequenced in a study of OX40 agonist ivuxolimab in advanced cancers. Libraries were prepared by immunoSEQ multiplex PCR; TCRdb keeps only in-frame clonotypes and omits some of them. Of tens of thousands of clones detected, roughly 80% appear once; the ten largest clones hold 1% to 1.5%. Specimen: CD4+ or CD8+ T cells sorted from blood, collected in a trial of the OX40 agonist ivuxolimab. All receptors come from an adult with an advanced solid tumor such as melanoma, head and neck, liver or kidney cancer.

CDR3 coding DNA: TGTGCCAGCACACGGACAGGAGGTGAAAAACTGTTTTTT. As protein: CASTRTGGEKLFF. J is TRBJ1-4 and V is TRBV6-1; 7 bases map to TRBD1. The CDR3 spans 13 residues. V dropped 7 bases and J dropped 7; count of bases not matched to a gene: 6. CDR1 and CDR2 (germline): MNHNS, SASEGT.

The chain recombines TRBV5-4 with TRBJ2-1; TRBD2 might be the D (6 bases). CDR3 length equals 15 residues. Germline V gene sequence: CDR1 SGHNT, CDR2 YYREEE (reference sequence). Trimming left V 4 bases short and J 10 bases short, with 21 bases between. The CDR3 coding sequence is TGTGCCAGCAGCGGAGGGGCGGCGGCTCCTTCCGAGCAGTTCTTC. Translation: CASSGGAAAPSEQFF.

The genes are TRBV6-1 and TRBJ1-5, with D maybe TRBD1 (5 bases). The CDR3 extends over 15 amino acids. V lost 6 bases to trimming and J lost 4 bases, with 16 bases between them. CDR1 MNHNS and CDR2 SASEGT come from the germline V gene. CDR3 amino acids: CASSNPGGVNQPQHF. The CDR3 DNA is TGTGCCAGCAGCAACCCGGGGGGGGTTAATCAGCCCCAGCATTTT.

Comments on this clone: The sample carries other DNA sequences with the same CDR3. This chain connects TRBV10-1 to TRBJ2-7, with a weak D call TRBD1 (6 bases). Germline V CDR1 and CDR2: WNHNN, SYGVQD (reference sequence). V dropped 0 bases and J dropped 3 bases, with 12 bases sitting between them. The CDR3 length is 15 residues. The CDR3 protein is CASSESLDRDYEQYF. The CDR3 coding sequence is TGCGCCAGCAGTGAGTCTTTGGACAGAGACTACGAGCAGTACTTC.

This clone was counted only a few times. CDR3 nucleotide sequence: TGCGCCAGCAGCCAAGTTCATGGGACAGGGGCGATCTATGGCTACACCTTC. This codes for CASSQVHGTGAIYGYTF. J is TRBJ1-2 and V is TRBV4-1; 10 positions agree with TRBD1. CDR1 and CDR2 from the germline V gene are MGHRA and YSYEKL. This CDR3 is 17 amino acids long. V shed 1 base and J 4 bases; nucleotides not matched to a gene: 9.

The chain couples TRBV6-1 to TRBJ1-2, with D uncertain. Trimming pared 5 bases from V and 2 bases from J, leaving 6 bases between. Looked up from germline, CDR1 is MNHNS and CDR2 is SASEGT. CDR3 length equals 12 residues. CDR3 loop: CASSPDNYGYTF. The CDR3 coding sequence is TGTGCCAGCAGTCCAGACAACTATGGCTACACCTTC.

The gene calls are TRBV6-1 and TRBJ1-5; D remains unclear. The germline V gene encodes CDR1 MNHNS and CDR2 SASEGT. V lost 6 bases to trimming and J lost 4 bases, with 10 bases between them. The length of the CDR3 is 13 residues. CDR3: CASRGVDNQPQHF. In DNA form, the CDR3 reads TGTGCCAGCAGGGGAGTAGATAATCAGCCCCAGCATTTT.

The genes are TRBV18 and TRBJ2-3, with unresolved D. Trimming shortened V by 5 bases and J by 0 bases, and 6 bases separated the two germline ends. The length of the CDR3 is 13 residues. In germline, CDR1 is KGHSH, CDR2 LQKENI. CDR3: CASSFSSTDTQYF. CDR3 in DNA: TGTGCCAGCTCATTTAGCAGCACAGATACGCAGTATTTT.

CDR3 bases: TGTGCCAGTAGTATAGTGGCGGGACCCTACGAGCAGTACTTC. It is translated as CASSIVAGPYEQYF. The chain has TRBV19 and TRBJ2-7; D may be TRBD2 (6 bases). V was pared by 1 base and J by 2 bases, with 9 bases between. CDR1 is LNHDA and CDR2 is SQIVND in the germline V gene (reference sequence). This CDR3 contains 14 residues.

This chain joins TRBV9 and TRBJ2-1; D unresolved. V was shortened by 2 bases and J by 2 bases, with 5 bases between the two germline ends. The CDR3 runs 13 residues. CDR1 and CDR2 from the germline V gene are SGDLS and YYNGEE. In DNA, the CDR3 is TGTGCCAGCAGCGTTACGCCCTACAATGAGCAGTTCTTC. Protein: CASSVTPYNEQFF.

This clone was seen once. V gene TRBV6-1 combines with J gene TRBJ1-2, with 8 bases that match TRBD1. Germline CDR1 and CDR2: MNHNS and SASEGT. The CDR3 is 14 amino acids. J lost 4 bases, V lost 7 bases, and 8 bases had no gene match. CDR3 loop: CASNLGQGIYGYTF. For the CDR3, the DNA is TGTGCCAGCAATCTCGGACAGGGAATCTATGGCTACACCTTC.

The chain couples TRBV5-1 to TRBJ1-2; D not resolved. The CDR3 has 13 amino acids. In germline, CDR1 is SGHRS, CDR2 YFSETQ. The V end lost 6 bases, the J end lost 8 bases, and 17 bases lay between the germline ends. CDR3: CASTFREDGGYTF. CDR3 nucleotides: TGCGCCAGCACCTTCCGGGAGGACGGGGGCTACACCTTC.

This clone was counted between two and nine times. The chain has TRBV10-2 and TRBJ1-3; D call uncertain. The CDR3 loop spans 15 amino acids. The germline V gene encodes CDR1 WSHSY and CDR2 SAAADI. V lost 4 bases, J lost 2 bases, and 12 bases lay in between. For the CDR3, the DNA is TGCGCCAGCAGTGTTCAGAGATTTACTGGAAACACCATATATTTT. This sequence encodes CASSVQRFTGNTIYF.

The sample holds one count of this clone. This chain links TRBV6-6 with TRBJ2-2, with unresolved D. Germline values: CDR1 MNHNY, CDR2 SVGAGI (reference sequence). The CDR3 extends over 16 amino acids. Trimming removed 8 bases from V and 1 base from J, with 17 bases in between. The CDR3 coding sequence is TGTGCCAGCTCATCCCCGAGACGGCTGAACACCGGGGAGCTGTTTTTT. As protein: CASSSPRRLNTGELFF.

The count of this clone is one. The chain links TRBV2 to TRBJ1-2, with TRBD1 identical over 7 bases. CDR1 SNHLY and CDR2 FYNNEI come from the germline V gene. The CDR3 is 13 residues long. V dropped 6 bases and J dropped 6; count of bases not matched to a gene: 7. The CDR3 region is CASSGDSSNGYTF. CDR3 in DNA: TGTGCCAGCAGCGGGGACAGTTCGAATGGCTACACCTTC.

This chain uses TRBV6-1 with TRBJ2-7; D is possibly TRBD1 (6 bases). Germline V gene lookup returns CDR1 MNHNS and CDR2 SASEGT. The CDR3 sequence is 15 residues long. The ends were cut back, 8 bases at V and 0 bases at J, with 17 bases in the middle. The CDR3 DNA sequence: TGTGCCAGCCGGTCCTTCCAGGGGAGCTCCTACGAGCAGTACTTC. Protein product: CASRSFQGSSYEQYF.

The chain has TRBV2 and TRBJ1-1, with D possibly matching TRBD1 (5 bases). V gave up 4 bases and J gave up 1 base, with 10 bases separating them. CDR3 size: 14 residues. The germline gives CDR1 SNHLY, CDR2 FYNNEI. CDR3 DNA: TGTGCCAGCAGTGTTTGGGGGGAGAACACTGAAGCTTTCTTT. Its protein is CASSVWGENTEAFF.

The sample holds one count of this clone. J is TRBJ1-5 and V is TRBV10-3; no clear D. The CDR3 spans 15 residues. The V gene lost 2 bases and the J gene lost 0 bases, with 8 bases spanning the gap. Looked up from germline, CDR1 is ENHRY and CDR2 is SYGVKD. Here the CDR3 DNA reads TGTGCCATCAGTGAGCAGGCTTATAGCAATCAGCCCCAGCATTTT. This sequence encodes CAISEQAYSNQPQHF.

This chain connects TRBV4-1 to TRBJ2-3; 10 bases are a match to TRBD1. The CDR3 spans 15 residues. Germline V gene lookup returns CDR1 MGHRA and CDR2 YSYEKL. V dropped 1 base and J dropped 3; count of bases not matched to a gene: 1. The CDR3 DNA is TGCGCCAGCAGCCAAGGGACAGGGGGTACAGATACGCAGTATTTT. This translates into CASSQGTGGTDTQYF.

The CDR3 DNA is TGTGCCAGCAGCGGTGAGGGGACAGGGGTCCCTGGGGCCAACGTCCTGACTTTC. It specifies CASSGEGTGVPGANVLTF. The gene calls are TRBV7-9 and TRBJ2-6; 10 bases map to TRBD1. The CDR3 length is 18 residues. V lost 5 bases to trimming and J lost 2 bases; unmatched junction nucleotides: 9. Germline lookup yields CDR1 SEHNR and CDR2 FQNEAQ (reference sequence). The full variable domain, rest sourced from reference TRBV7-9 and TRBJ2-6, is DTGVSQNPRHKITKRGQNVTFRCDPISEHNRLYWYRQTLGQGPEFLTYFQNEAQLEKSRLLSDRFSAERPKGSFSTLEIQRTEQGDSAMYLCASSGEGTGVPGANVLTFGAGSRLTVL.

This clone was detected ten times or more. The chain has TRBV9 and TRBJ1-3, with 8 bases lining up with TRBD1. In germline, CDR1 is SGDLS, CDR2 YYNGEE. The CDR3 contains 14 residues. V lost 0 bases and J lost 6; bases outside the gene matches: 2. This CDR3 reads CASSVGTGLNTIYF. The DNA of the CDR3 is TGTGCCAGCAGCGTAGGGACAGGGTTAAACACCATATATTTT.

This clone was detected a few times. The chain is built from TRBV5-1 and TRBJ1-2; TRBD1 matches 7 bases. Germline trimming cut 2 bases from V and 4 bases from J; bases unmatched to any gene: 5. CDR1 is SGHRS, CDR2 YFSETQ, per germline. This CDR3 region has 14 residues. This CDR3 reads CASSFGQDFYGYTF. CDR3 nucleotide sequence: TGCGCCAGCAGCTTCGGACAGGACTTCTATGGCTACACCTTC. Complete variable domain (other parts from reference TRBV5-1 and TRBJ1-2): KAGVTQTPRYLIKTRGQQVTLSCSPISGHRSVSWYQQTPGQGLQFLFEYFSETQRNKGNFPGRFSGRQFSNSRSEMNVSTLELGDSALYLCASSFGQDFYGYTFGSGTRLTVV.

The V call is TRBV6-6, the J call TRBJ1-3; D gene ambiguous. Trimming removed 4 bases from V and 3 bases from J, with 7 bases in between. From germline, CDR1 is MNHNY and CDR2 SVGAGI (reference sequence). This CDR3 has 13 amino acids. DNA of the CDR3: TGTGCCAGCAGTTCAATTTATGGAAACACCATATATTTT. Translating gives CASSSIYGNTIYF.

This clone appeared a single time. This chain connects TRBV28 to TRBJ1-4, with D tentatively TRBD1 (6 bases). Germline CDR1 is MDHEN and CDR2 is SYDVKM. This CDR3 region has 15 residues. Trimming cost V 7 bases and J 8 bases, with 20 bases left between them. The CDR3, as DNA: TGTGCCAGCACACCGGGAGGGGGAAGGATCGAAAAACTGTTTTTT. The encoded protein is CASTPGGGRIEKLFF.

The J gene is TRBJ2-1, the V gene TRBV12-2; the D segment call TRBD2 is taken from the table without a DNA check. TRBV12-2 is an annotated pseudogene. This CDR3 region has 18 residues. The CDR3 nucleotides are TGTGCAAGTCGCTGTACCGGAGAACTAGCCGCCCCCTACAATGAGCAGTTCTTC. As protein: CASRCTGELAAPYNEQFF.

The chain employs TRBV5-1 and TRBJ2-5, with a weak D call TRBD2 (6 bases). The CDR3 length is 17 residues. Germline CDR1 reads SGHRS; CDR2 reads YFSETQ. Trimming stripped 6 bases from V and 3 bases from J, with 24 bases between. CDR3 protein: CASTKDRAAGPEETQYF. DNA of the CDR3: TGCGCCAGCACCAAGGATCGGGCCGCGGGGCCGGAAGAGACCCAGTACTTC.

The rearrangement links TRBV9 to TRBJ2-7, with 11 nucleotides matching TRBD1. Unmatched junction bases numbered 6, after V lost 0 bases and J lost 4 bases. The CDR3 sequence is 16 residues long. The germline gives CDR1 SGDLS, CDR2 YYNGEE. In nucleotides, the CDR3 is TGTGCCAGCAGCGTAGACCCCGGACAGGGGGCTTACGAGCAGTACTTC. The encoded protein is CASSVDPGQGAYEQYF.

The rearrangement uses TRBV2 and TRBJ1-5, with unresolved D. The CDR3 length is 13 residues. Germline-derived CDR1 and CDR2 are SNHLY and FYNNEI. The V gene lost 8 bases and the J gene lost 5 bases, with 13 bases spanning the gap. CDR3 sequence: CASHLDGYQPQHF. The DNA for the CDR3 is TGTGCCAGCCACCTCGACGGCTATCAGCCCCAGCATTTT.

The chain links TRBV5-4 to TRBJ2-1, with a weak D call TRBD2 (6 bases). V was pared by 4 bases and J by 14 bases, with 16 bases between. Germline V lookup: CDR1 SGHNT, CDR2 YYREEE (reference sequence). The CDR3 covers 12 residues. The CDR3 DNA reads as TGTGCCAGCAGCCAAACGGACTATGGGGAGTTCTTC. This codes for CASSQTDYGEFF.

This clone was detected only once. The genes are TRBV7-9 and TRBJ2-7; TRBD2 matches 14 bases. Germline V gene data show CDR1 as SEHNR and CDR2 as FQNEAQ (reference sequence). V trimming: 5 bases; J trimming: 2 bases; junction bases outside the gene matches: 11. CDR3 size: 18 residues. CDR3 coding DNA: TGTGCCAGCAGCGAAACCGGGACTAGCGGGGGTGTTCCCTACGAGCAGTACTTC. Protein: CASSETGTSGGVPYEQYF.

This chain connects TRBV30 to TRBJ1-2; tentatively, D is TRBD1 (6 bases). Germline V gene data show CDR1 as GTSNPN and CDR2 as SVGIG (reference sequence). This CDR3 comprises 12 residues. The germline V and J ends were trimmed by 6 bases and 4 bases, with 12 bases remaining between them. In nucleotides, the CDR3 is TGTGCCTGCAAAAAGACAGGCTATGGCTACACCTTC. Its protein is CACKKTGYGYTF.

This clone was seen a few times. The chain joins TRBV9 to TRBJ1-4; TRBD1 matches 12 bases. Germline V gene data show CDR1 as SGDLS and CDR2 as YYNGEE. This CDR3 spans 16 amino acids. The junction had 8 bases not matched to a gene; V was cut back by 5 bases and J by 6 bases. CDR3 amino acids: CASRSGTGGPYEKLFF. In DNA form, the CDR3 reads TGTGCCAGCAGGTCTGGGACAGGGGGCCCTTATGAAAAACTGTTTTTT.